The clone carrying this T cell receptor beta chain has only a few counts. Its specificity is not known. This specimen comes from a study of regulatory T cells in long-lasting Graves disease. Turning to the study itself: Positivity for TSH receptor antibodies plus over 5 years of antithyroid drugs meant persistent Graves' disease.

With iRepertoire HTBI primers and Arm-PCR of CDR3 regions, TCR beta libraries were built. TCRdb itself ran the multiplex PCR reads through MiXCR, one entry per CDR3 protein. This table has roughly 500,000 distinct CDR3 sequences, less than 25% appearing once. Time point here: persistent/refractory GD, antithyroid drugs over 5 years with positive TRAb. PBMCs were the source of the RNA used for TCR sequencing. Study results and caveats: Relative to new patients (around 1,000), persistent patients exhibited greater sharing of public clonotypes (approximately 2,500).

This TCR was recovered from a female donor with Graves disease. The input for sequencing was peripheral blood mononuclear cells (PBMCs), taken when the disease was refractory, from a patient treated with antithyroid drugs.

The CDR3 spells CASSTPRGGIDTGELFF. For the CDR3, the DNA is TGTGCCAGCAGCACACCCCGCGGCGGAATAGACACCGGGGAGCTGTTTTTT. The J gene is TRBJ2-2, the V gene TRBV7-2; D gene unclear. This CDR3 spans 17 amino acids. V was clipped by 5 bases and J by 3 bases, with 19 bases between them. CDR1 and CDR2 from the germline V gene are SGHTA and FQGNSA.